This TCR beta chain was obtained from a study of CD8 T cells in Susac syndrome. The V and J ends lost 0 bases and 2 bases respectively, with 7 bases between them. Germline V gene sequence: CDR1 GTSNPN, CDR2 SVGIG (reference sequence). This CDR3 has 13 amino acids. With random hexamers, reverse transcription was performed on 0.5 to 1 ug of RNA. TCRdb redid the calling of the immunoSEQ multiplex PCR reads with MiXCR, one entry per CDR3 protein. The sample shows roughly 330,000 distinct CDR3 sequences, about 92% of them seen only once. This TCR was recovered from a human donor with multiple sclerosis. The genes are TRBV30 and TRBJ1-1; TRBD1 might be the D (5 bases). Specimen: CD4+ T cells from PBMCs. The CDR3 bases are TGTGCCTGGAGTGTACAGGTTAACACTGAAGCTTTCTTT. Translating gives CAWSVQVNTEAFF.